These 11 T cell receptor beta chains were sequenced from one sample in a study of tumor and adjacent non-tumor tissue in lung cancer listed by TCRdb under 2018. Library preparation was by multiplex PCR. Sequencing took place on an Illumina HiSeq 2500. TCRbeta libraries were built by three rounds of nested PCR using primers (Table S4), following protocols modified from ARM-PCR. TCRdb passed the public sequencing reads through fastp at Q25 and MiXCR, retaining productive beta sequences. CDR3 protein duplicates are merged, each entry listing the most common genes and DNA. The sample table holds about 90,000 distinct CDR3 sequences, of which 61% were seen once. Over 12% of the sample is in the top ten clones. RNA was isolated from bulk, unsorted tissue, and RNA quality was assessed with a NanoDrop ND-1000 and an Agilent 2100. The sequenced material came from lung tumor tissue. These receptors came from a man between 65 and 85 years old with non-small cell lung cancer.

With respect to this clonotype: A read error is possible here, since a much larger clone lies one base away. This chain joins TRBV6-5 and TRBJ1-2; TRBD1 might be the D (6 bases). The germline V gene encodes CDR1 MNHEY and CDR2 SVGAGI. The CDR3 is 17 amino acids. Trimming stripped 4 bases from V and 5 bases from J, with 23 bases between. The CDR3 DNA sequence: TGTGCCAGCAGTTTCACACAGGGTAGAAGTCCCTCATATGGCTACACCTTC. Translating it yields CASSFTQGRSPSYGYTF.

Note on this clonotype: With a much larger clone just one base away, this may be a read error. The J gene is TRBJ1-5, the V gene TRBV20-1; 7 bases are shared with TRBD1. The germline CDR1 and CDR2 sequences are DFQATT and SNEGSKA (reference sequence). CDR3 length: 13 residues. DNA of the CDR3: TGCAGTCTCCTACGACAGGGCAATCAGCCCCGGCATTTT. It translates to CSLLRQGNQPRHF.

Details on this clonotype: The germline gene is not matched at one end of the junction; a read error may be the cause. V and J are TRBV12-3 or TRBV12-4 and TRBJ2-5, with D perhaps matching TRBD1 (6 bases). The CDR3 has 13 amino acids. This CDR3 is CASSRDTQEAQYF. CDR3 coding DNA: TGTGCCAGCAGTAGGGACACCCAAGAGGCCCAGTATTTC.

V and J are TRBV7-9 and TRBJ1-4; D remains unclear. The V gene's germline CDR1 is SEHNR and CDR2 FQNEAQ (reference sequence). The ends were cut back, 1 base at V and 8 bases at J, with 14 bases in the middle. This CDR3 is 15 amino acids long. CDR3 amino acids: CASSLDGPRREKLFF. As DNA, the CDR3 is TGTGCCAGCAGCTTAGATGGGCCGCGAAGGGAAAAACTGTTTTTT. The full variable domain, rest sourced from reference TRBV7-9 and TRBJ1-4, is DTGVSQNPRHKITKRGQNVTFRCDPISEHNRLYWYRQTLGQGPEFLTYFQNEAQLEKSRLLSDRFSAERPKGSFSTLEIQRTEQGDSAMYLCASSLDGPRREKLFFGSGTQLSVL.

This clonotype turned up a few times. The V call is TRBV19, the J call TRBJ1-2; D gene unclear. This CDR3 is built from 15 residues. The ends were cut back, 7 bases at V and 8 bases at J, with 23 bases in the middle. CDR1 and CDR2 (germline): LNHDA, SQIVND (reference sequence). The CDR3 region is CASKVDGAISGGYTF. The DNA for the CDR3 is TGTGCCAGTAAAGTCGACGGTGCAATATCGGGGGGCTACACCTTC.

Comments on this clonotype: One end of the junction does not line up with germline, which may come from a read error. The chain recombines TRBV4-1 with TRBJ2-3; TRBD2 agrees at 10 bases. This CDR3 is 14 amino acids long. Germline V gene lookup returns CDR1 MGHRA and CDR2 YSYEKL. CDR3 sequence: CASSHDLAGDTQCF. For the CDR3, the DNA is TGCGCCAGCAGCCATGACCTAGCGGGAGATACACAGTGTTTT.

The CDR3 sequence is CSIVILRETQYF. In DNA, the CDR3 is TGCAGCATTGTTATCCTCAGGGAGACCCAGTACTTC. The chain carries TRBV29-1 and TRBJ2-5; D is ambiguous. The CDR3 extends over 12 amino acids. Germline CDR1 SQVTM, CDR2 ANQGSEA. V lost 8 bases and J 5 bases, leaving 15 bases between the germline ends.

This clonotype was recorded a few times. The CDR3 does not close with the conserved phenylalanine or tryptophan, likely indicating a read error. The rearrangement uses TRBV5-1 and TRBJ2-5; D is undetermined. Trimming removed 4 bases at V and 3 bases at J, with 10 bases between. This CDR3 region has 13 residues. Germline V lookup: CDR1 SGHRS, CDR2 YFSETQ. CDR3 bases: TGCGCCAGCAGCCCTGACGAGGAAGAGACCCAGTACATC. This translates into CASSPDEEETQYI.

This clonotype is categorized as large. The chain recombines TRBV29-1 with TRBJ1-4, with TRBD1 matching 8 bases. J gave up 7 bases and V 4 bases, and 2 bases lay outside the gene matches. CDR1 is SQVTM and CDR2 is ANQGSEA in the germline V gene. The CDR3 is 12 residues long. The CDR3 protein is CSVVQGGEKLFF. The CDR3 DNA sequence: TGCAGCGTTGTACAGGGGGGTGAAAAACTGTTTTTT.

Remarks on this clonotype: Sequence at one end of the junction differs from germline and may be a read error. The chain couples TRBV12-3 or TRBV12-4 to TRBJ2-1, with D possibly TRBD1 on 6 matching bases. The CDR3 consists of 12 residues. CDR3 bases: TGCGCCAGCAGTTTAAACAGGGATGAGCGGTTCTTC. Protein sequence: CASSLNRDERFF.

This clonotype was counted only a few times. A read error is possible here, since a much larger clone lies one base away. The genes are TRBV27 and TRBJ1-2; TRBD1 agrees at 7 bases. Losses at the gene ends were 5 bases for V and 9 bases for J; bases not matched to a gene: 6. This CDR3 contains 12 residues. Germline assignment: CDR1 MNHEY and CDR2 SMNVEV (reference sequence). The chain's CDR3 is CASSDRVGRYTF. In DNA, the CDR3 is TGTGCCAGCAGTGACAGGGTGGGTCGCTACACCTTC.